The clone carrying this T cell receptor beta chain was seen ten or more times. Its antigen is unknown. The time point was: technical triplicate 1. Stored at -80 C, 2 million PBMCs were the source of the unsorted libraries. The authors made cDNA by 5'RACE with 10-nucleotide random UMIs. TCRdb re-derived calls from the 5' RACE reads in MiXCR, one entry per CDR3 protein. Seen here are roughly 38,000 distinct CDR3 sequences, 11% observed once, and the top ten hold roughly 3.9%. The CDR3 has 16 amino acids. The V and J ends lost 4 bases and 4 bases respectively, with 16 bases between them. These data come from a study of neurological immune-mediated disorders. General study findings and limits: Among expanded clones, no CDR3 amino acid sequences were shared across subjects, a pattern suggesting private repertoires in all groups.

The source is a man between 60 and 75 years old with HTLV-1-associated myelopathy (HAM/TSP). Sequenced input: PBMCs. The chain joins TRBV12-3 or TRBV12-4 to TRBJ2-2, with unresolved D. CDR3 loop: CASSSLGQSRTGELFF. As DNA, the CDR3 is TGTGCCAGCAGTTCCCTCGGGCAGAGTCGCACCGGGGAGCTGTTTTTT.